The T cell receptor beta chain under discussion was sequenced for a study of T-cell memory formation after mild COVID-19. Study outcomes and limitations: Most CD4+ clones that shrank were in CM and EM, while CD8+ ones turned up in EMRA.

TCRdb processed the 5' RACE reads anew with MiXCR; each CDR3 protein has one entry. The data show 300,000 to 400,000 distinct CDR3 sequences, about 15% seen once. The J segment lost 8 bases and the V segment lost 6 bases, leaving 9 bases of the junction unmatched. Germline V lookup: CDR1 SGHTA, CDR2 FQGNSA. The CDR3 covers 14 residues. Remarks on this clonotype: Its antigen is not known.

This chain joins TRBV7-2 and TRBJ2-1; 8 bases map to TRBD2. Sequenced material: PBMCs or a T cell subset sorted from them (not recorded which). This clonotype was obtained from a man younger than 35 who had mild COVID-19 (a few samples of this study predate the infection). Cell type and time point are not known. For the CDR3, the DNA is TGTGCCAGCAGACTCGGGGGGGCCCTCTATGAGCAGTTCTTC. Its translation is CASRLGGALYEQFF.